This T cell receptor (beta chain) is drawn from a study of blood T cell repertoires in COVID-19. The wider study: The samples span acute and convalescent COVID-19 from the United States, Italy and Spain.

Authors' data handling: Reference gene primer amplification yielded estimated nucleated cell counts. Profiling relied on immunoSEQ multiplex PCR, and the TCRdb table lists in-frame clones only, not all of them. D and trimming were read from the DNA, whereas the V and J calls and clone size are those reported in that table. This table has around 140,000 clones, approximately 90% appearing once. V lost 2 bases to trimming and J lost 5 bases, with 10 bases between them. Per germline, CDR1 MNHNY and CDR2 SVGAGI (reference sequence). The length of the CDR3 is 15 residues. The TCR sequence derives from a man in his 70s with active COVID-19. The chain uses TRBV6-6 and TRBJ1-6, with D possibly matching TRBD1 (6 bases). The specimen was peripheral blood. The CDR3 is CASSYTGRDNSPLHF. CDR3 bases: TGTGCCAGCAGTTACACAGGGCGCGATAATTCACCCCTCCACTTT.